This TCR beta chain was identified during a study of T cells in Graves' hyperthyroidism and ophthalmopathy. Study results and limitations: Ophthalmopathy could be told apart from stable hyperthyroidism with a 13 V-J model.

With regard to this clonotype: What it recognizes is unknown.

The CDR3 is 13 residues long. V dropped 5 bases and J dropped 7 bases, with 9 bases sitting between them. RNA transcripts yielded amplified TCR beta CDR3 regions. TCR CDR3 regions were first amplified by RT-PCR with HTBI primers. TCRdb re-called the multiplex PCR reads through MiXCR, storing one row per CDR3 protein. The table has roughly 750,000 distinct CDR3 sequences, less than 20% seen once. Any patient presenting with uncontrolled infection, other autoimmune disease, pregnancy or lactation was left out. Thyroid ultrasound, orbital computed tomography, clinical symptoms, and serum thyroxine and TRAb underpinned diagnoses. PBMCs were collected from a roughly 9.7 ml volume of fresh peripheral blood.

Material for sequencing was blood. The gene calls are TRBV12-3 or TRBV12-4 and TRBJ1-6, with D maybe TRBD1 (6 bases). This TCR derives from a man younger than 35 with Graves' hyperthyroidism. In DNA form, the CDR3 reads TGTGCCAGCAGTGACAGGTGGAATTCACCCCTCCACTTT. It encodes CASSDRWNSPLHF.